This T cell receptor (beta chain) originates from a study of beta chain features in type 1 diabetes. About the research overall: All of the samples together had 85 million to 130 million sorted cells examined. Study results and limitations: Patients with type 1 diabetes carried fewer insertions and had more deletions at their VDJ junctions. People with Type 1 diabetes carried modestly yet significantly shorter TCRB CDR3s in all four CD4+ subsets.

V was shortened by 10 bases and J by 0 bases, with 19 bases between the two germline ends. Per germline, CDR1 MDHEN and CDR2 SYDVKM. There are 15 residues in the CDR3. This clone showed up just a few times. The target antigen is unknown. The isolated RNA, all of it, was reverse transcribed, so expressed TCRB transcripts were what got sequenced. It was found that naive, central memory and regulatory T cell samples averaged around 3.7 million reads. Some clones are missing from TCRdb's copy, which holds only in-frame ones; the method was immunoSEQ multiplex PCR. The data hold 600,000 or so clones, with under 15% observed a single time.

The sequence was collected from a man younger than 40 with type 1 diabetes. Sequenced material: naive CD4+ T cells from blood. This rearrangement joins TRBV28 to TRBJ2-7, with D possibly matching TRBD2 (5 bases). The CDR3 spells CAIQEVKGDSYEQYF. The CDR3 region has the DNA TGTGCCATCCAAGAGGTAAAGGGAGACTCCTACGAGCAGTACTTC.